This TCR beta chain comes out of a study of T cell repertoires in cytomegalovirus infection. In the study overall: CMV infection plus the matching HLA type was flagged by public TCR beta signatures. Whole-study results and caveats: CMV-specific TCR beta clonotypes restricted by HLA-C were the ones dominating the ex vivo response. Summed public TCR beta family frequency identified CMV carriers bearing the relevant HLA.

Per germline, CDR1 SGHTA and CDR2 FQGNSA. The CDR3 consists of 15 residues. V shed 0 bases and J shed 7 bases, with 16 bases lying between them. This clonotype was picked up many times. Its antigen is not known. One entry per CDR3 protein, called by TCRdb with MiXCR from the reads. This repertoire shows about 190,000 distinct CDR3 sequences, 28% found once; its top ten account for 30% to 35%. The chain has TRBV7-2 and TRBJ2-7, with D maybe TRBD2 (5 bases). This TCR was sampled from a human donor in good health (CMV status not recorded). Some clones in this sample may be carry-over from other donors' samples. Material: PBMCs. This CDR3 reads CASSLASGEGYEQYF. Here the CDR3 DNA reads TGTGCCAGCAGCTTAGCGTCCGGGGAAGGCTATGAGCAGTACTTC.